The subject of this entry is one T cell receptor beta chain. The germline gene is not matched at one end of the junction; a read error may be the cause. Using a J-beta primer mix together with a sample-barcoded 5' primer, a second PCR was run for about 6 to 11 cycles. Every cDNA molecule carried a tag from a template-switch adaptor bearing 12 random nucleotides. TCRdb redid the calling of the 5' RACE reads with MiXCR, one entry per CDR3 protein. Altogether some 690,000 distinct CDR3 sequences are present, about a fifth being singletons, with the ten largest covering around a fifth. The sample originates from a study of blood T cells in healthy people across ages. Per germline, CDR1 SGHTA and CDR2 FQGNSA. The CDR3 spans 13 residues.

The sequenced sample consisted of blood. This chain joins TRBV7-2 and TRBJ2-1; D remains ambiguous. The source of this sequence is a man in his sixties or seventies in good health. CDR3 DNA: TGTGCCAGCAGCCCCGGCGTGGGTTACTTATCGCACTTC. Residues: CASSPGVGYLSHF.